This TCR beta chain was sequenced for a study of blood T cell repertoires in COVID-19. Overall study context: PBMCs, B-cell-depleted T cells, or T cells provided the cDNA or gDNA that made up the material.

Sequenced by immunoSEQ multiplex PCR; TCRdb stores in-frame clones only, minus some. The table includes about 420,000 clones, 70% to 90% detected once. CDR1 SGHRS and CDR2 YFSETQ come from the germline V gene. V lost 2 bases, J lost 5 bases, and 4 bases stayed unmatched. This CDR3 spans 14 amino acids. This clonotype was sampled from a man between 18 and 35 years old with COVID-19, enrolled during active disease. The sample was peripheral blood. The V and J genes are TRBV5-1 and TRBJ2-7, with 10 nucleotides matching TRBD1. The CDR3 region is CASSFWDRGNEQYF. The DNA of the CDR3 is TGCGCCAGCAGCTTCTGGGACAGGGGAAACGAGCAGTACTTC.